These 28 T cell receptor beta chains were sequenced from one sample in a study of blood T cell repertoires in COVID-19. The method was immunoSEQ multiplex PCR; TCRdb's version includes in-frame clones alone and lacks a portion of them. The sample contains roughly 200,000 clones, 75% to 90% of which appear only once. Sequenced: peripheral blood. These receptors came from a woman in her 40s with COVID-19, enrolled during active disease.

This clone was recorded a few times. The CDR3 sequence: CASSPVTGTEAQPQHF. CDR3 DNA sequence: TGTGCCAGCTCACCAGTGACAGGGACAGAGGCGCAGCCCCAGCATTTT. V usage is TRBV18 and J usage is TRBJ1-5, with 7 bases aligning to TRBD1. The germline gives CDR1 KGHSH, CDR2 LQKENI. The J segment lost 7 bases and the V segment lost 2 bases, leaving 11 bases of the junction unmatched. This CDR3 spans 16 amino acids.

V is TRBV19 and J is TRBJ2-1; the D is unclear. Germline lookup yields CDR1 LNHDA and CDR2 SQIVND (reference sequence). V lost 7 bases and J lost 6, with 16 bases in between. This CDR3 contains 14 residues. CDR3 sequence (DNA): TGTGCCAGTATAAGCCTTAACGATCCCAATGAGCAGTTCTTC. Its protein is CASISLNDPNEQFF.

The chain couples TRBV12-5 to TRBJ2-7; D unclear. V was cut by 1 base and J by 2 bases, with 9 bases left in between. CDR1 LGHNT and CDR2 FRNRAP come from the germline V gene. There are 14 residues in the CDR3. CDR3 residues: CASGLEAGPYEQYF. As DNA, the CDR3 is TGTGCTAGTGGTTTGGAAGCAGGTCCCTACGAGCAGTACTTC.

CDR3 nucleotides: TGTGCCAGTTCCGCCCTATTCCTACAGGGAAAGAACCAGCCCCAGCATTTT. It translates to CASSALFLQGKNQPQHF. The chain recombines TRBV2 with TRBJ1-5; weak D call: TRBD1 (6 bases). The germline V gene encodes CDR1 SNHLY and CDR2 FYNNEI. The ends were cut back, 9 bases at V and 7 bases at J, with 28 bases in the middle. CDR3 length equals 17 residues.

The count of this clone is one. The chain couples TRBV28 to TRBJ1-5; D unclear. The V gene's germline CDR1 is MDHEN and CDR2 SYDVKM. V was shortened by 3 bases and J by 9 bases, with 18 bases between the two germline ends. The CDR3 is 15 amino acids. This chain's CDR3 is CASSLFPPGTAPQHF. The CDR3 bases are TGTGCCAGCAGTTTGTTCCCCCCGGGAACGGCGCCCCAGCATTTT.

This clone was seen a single time. The CDR3 sequence: CASRPDRGLNTEAFF. The CDR3 DNA sequence: TGTGCCAGCAGACCTGACAGGGGCTTGAACACTGAAGCTTTCTTT. The chain combines TRBV6-5 with TRBJ1-1; TRBD1 agrees at 8 bases. The V segment lost 6 bases and the J segment 0 bases; nucleotides outside the gene matches: 6. The CDR3 is made up of 15 amino acids. Germline lookup yields CDR1 MNHEY and CDR2 SVGAGI.

This chain uses TRBV6-5 with TRBJ2-2, with D hard to call. The CDR3 extends over 13 amino acids. V lost 7 bases, J lost 4 bases, and 10 bases lay in between. Germline V gene sequence: CDR1 MNHEY, CDR2 SVGAGI. CDR3 bases: TGTGCCAGCAATGGGCAGATCACCGGGGAGCTGTTTTTT. It codes for CASNGQITGELFF.

This clone was counted between two and nine times. The chain is built from TRBV15 and TRBJ1-2; 9 bases line up with TRBD1. Germline values: CDR1 LNHNV, CDR2 YYDKDF (reference sequence). The CDR3 length is 15 residues. The V segment lost 3 bases and the J segment 6 bases; nucleotides outside the gene matches: 8. The CDR3 sequence: CATSRPGTGNHGYTF. The CDR3, as DNA: TGTGCCACCAGCAGGCCAGGGACAGGGAATCATGGCTACACCTTC.

The rearrangement uses TRBV12-3 or TRBV12-4 and TRBJ2-7; perhaps TRBD1 as D (8 bases). CDR3 length: 13 amino acids. V was shortened by 8 bases and J by 4 bases, with 15 bases between the two germline ends. CDR3 DNA sequence: TGTGCCAGCCCGGACAGGGAGGGGTACGAGCAGTACTTC. It encodes CASPDREGYEQYF.

This chain joins TRBV19 and TRBJ2-3; 7 bases are a match to TRBD2. This CDR3 is 14 amino acids long. Trimming took 5 bases from V and 7 from J; bases not matched to a gene: 9. The germline gives CDR1 LNHDA, CDR2 SQIVND (reference sequence). This CDR3 reads CASSPAGAGYTQYF. The CDR3 DNA is TGTGCCAGTAGTCCGGCGGGAGCAGGATATACGCAGTATTTT.

CDR3 loop: CASSMGTSGRSSYEQYF. CDR3 DNA: TGTGCCAGTAGTATGGGGACTAGCGGGCGCAGCTCCTACGAGCAGTACTTC. The genes are TRBV19 and TRBJ2-7; 12 bases are a match to TRBD2. Germline lookup yields CDR1 LNHDA and CDR2 SQIVND (reference sequence). This CDR3 contains 17 residues. Losses at the gene ends were 3 bases for V and 0 bases for J; bases not matched to a gene: 6.

This chain links TRBV9 with TRBJ2-1, with D possibly being TRBD2 (6 bases). The germline CDR1 and CDR2 sequences are SGDLS and YYNGEE. The germline V and J ends were trimmed by 0 bases and 3 bases, with 10 bases remaining between them. The CDR3 extends over 15 amino acids. The CDR3 sequence is CASSVVREDYNEQFF. The CDR3 DNA follows: TGTGCCAGCAGCGTAGTGCGGGAAGACTACAATGAGCAGTTCTTC.

Comment on this clone: The sample holds other DNA sequences that translate to the same CDR3. V and J are TRBV2 and TRBJ2-1; D is unresolved. Trimming removed 7 bases from V and 6 bases from J, with 4 bases in between. There are 10 residues in the CDR3. CDR1 SNHLY and CDR2 FYNNEI come from the germline V gene. This CDR3 is CASTGNEQFF. In DNA form, the CDR3 reads TGTGCCAGCACGGGCAATGAGCAGTTCTTC.

V gene TRBV5-1 combines with J gene TRBJ2-1; no firm D call. Germline V gene lookup returns CDR1 SGHRS and CDR2 YFSETQ. V lost 0 bases, J lost 5 bases, and 6 bases lay in between. This CDR3 region has 13 residues. The CDR3 region has the DNA TGCGCCAGCAGCTTGGTCAGAAACAATGAGCAGTTCTTC. Its translation is CASSLVRNNEQFF.

J is TRBJ1-6 and V is TRBV6-5; D is uncertain. V was cut by 0 bases and J by 9 bases, with 12 bases left in between. The germline CDR1 and CDR2 sequences are MNHEY and SVGAGI. CDR3 length equals 15 residues. The CDR3 protein is CASSYSRDGSSPLHF. The CDR3 region has the DNA TGTGCCAGCAGTTACTCGAGGGATGGCAGTTCACCCCTCCACTTT.

The J gene is TRBJ2-7, the V gene TRBV4-1; D possibly corresponds to TRBD2 (5 bases). Deletions cut 4 bases from V and 0 bases from J, with 7 bases between. CDR1 is MGHRA and CDR2 is YSYEKL in the germline V gene. This CDR3 comprises 13 residues. The DNA for the CDR3 is TGCGCCAGCAGCCGTACTAGCTCCTACGAGCAGTACTTC. Translation gives CASSRTSSYEQYF.

This clone was picked up a small number of times. The chain joins TRBV19 to TRBJ2-7; 7 positions match TRBD2. Germline CDR1 is LNHDA and CDR2 is SQIVND (reference sequence). V was clipped by 11 bases and J by 7 bases; unmatched bases: 8. The CDR3 loop spans 11 amino acids. The CDR3 loop is CASGRAGEQYF. In DNA form, the CDR3 reads TGTGCCTCTGGGAGGGCGGGAGAGCAGTACTTC.

The chain carries TRBV18 and TRBJ2-6; no reliable D call. This CDR3 contains 13 residues. Germline CDR1 reads KGHSH; CDR2 reads LQKENI. V gave up 6 bases and J gave up 0 bases, with 3 bases separating them. The DNA of the CDR3 is TGTGCCAGCTCCTTCTCTGGGGCCAACGTCCTGACTTTC. This sequence encodes CASSFSGANVLTF.

In this sample, this clone turned up a few times. This chain connects TRBV6-1 to TRBJ2-5; 8 nucleotides align to TRBD1. There are 14 residues in the CDR3. Germline lookup yields CDR1 MNHNS and CDR2 SASEGT. Trimming at V came to 1 base and at J to 2 bases, leaving 0 bases not matched to a gene. The CDR3 DNA is TGTGCCAGCAGTGAAGACAGGGGGCAAGAGACCCAGTACTTC. As protein: CASSEDRGQETQYF.

The genes are TRBV6-1 and TRBJ1-2; the D gene is possibly TRBD1 (6 bases). Per the germline V gene, CDR1 is MNHNS and CDR2 is SASEGT. This CDR3 contains 14 residues. V dropped 3 bases and J dropped 6 bases, with 14 bases sitting between them. The CDR3 loop is CASSETQGLDGYTF. In nucleotides, the CDR3 is TGTGCCAGCAGTGAGACCCAGGGGCTGGATGGCTACACCTTC.

J is TRBJ2-1 and V is TRBV11-2, with D possibly matching TRBD1 (5 bases). This CDR3 has 13 amino acids. V lost 0 bases to trimming and J lost 7 bases, with 7 bases between them. The V gene's germline CDR1 is SGHAT and CDR2 FQNNGV. The CDR3 reads CASSLDRGNEQFF. Here the CDR3 DNA reads TGTGCCAGCAGCTTAGATAGGGGTAATGAGCAGTTCTTC.

J is TRBJ1-6 and V is TRBV10-1, with TRBD1 matching over 7 bases. The germline CDR1 and CDR2 sequences are WNHNN and SYGVQD (reference sequence). The CDR3 totals 15 residues. V was pared by 6 bases and J by 7 bases, with 9 bases of the junction left unmatched. CDR3: CASSRDSAGNSPLHF. The CDR3, as DNA: TGCGCCAGCAGCAGGGACAGCGCGGGAAATTCACCCCTCCACTTT.

V gene TRBV12-3 or TRBV12-4 combines with J gene TRBJ2-1, with 11 bases aligning to TRBD2. The V gene end was trimmed by 5 bases and the J gene end by 7 bases; junction bases not matched to a gene: 1. The CDR3 loop spans 13 amino acids. The CDR3 loop reads CASSRTSGNEQFF. CDR3 sequence (DNA): TGTGCCAGCAGTCGGACTAGCGGGAATGAGCAGTTCTTC.

This clone was observed a handful of times. The chain combines TRBV6-4 with TRBJ1-1; possible D gene TRBD1, 5 bases. Trimming cost V 6 bases and J 1 base, with 9 bases left between them. The CDR3 contains 13 residues. The V gene's germline CDR1 is MRHNA and CDR2 SNTAGT. The CDR3 loop is CASSGGENTEAFF. CDR3 sequence (DNA): TGTGCCAGCAGCGGGGGGGAGAACACTGAAGCTTTCTTT.

The CDR3 bases are TGCGCCAGCAGCTCGGGACAGACATACGTCGTTGAAGCTTTCTTT. It codes for CASSSGQTYVVEAFF. J is TRBJ1-1 and V is TRBV5-1; 7 bases are shared with TRBD1. Trimming at V came to 3 bases and at J to 7 bases, leaving 12 bases not matched to a gene. Per the germline V gene, CDR1 is SGHRS and CDR2 is YFSETQ. The CDR3 spans 15 residues.

The chain carries TRBV7-9 and TRBJ1-2; 7 bases align to TRBD1. V gave up 5 bases and J gave up 7 bases; unmatched junction bases: 10. The CDR3 runs 14 residues. Germline CDR1 reads SEHNR; CDR2 reads FQNEAQ (reference sequence). CDR3: CASSLTTGSIGYTF. CDR3 DNA: TGTGCCAGCAGCCTCACGACAGGGAGTATTGGCTACACCTTC.

This clone appeared once. J is TRBJ1-1 and V is TRBV27; D gene unclear. Germline V gene lookup returns CDR1 MNHEY and CDR2 SMNVEV (reference sequence). The CDR3 totals 14 residues. The V gene lost 2 bases and the J gene lost 2 bases, with 9 bases spanning the gap. In DNA form, the CDR3 reads TGTGCCAGCAGTTTAGGTTCCGGTAACACTGAAGCTTTCTTT. Its protein is CASSLGSGNTEAFF.

This rearrangement joins TRBV2 to TRBJ1-5; the D gene is possibly TRBD1 (6 bases). The CDR3 is made up of 13 amino acids. Germline-derived CDR1 and CDR2 are SNHLY and FYNNEI. V shed 6 bases and J shed 3 bases, with 9 bases lying between them. For the CDR3, the DNA is TGTGCCAGCAGAGGACAGATCAATCAGCCCCAGCATTTT. Translation: CASRGQINQPQHF. Full variable domain (remainder filled in from reference TRBV2 and TRBJ1-5): EPEVTQTPSHQVTQMGQEVILRCVPISNHLYFYWYRQILGQKVEFLVSFYNNEISEKSEIFDDQFSVERPDGSNFTLKIRSTKLEDSAMYFCASRGQINQPQHFGDGTRLSIL.